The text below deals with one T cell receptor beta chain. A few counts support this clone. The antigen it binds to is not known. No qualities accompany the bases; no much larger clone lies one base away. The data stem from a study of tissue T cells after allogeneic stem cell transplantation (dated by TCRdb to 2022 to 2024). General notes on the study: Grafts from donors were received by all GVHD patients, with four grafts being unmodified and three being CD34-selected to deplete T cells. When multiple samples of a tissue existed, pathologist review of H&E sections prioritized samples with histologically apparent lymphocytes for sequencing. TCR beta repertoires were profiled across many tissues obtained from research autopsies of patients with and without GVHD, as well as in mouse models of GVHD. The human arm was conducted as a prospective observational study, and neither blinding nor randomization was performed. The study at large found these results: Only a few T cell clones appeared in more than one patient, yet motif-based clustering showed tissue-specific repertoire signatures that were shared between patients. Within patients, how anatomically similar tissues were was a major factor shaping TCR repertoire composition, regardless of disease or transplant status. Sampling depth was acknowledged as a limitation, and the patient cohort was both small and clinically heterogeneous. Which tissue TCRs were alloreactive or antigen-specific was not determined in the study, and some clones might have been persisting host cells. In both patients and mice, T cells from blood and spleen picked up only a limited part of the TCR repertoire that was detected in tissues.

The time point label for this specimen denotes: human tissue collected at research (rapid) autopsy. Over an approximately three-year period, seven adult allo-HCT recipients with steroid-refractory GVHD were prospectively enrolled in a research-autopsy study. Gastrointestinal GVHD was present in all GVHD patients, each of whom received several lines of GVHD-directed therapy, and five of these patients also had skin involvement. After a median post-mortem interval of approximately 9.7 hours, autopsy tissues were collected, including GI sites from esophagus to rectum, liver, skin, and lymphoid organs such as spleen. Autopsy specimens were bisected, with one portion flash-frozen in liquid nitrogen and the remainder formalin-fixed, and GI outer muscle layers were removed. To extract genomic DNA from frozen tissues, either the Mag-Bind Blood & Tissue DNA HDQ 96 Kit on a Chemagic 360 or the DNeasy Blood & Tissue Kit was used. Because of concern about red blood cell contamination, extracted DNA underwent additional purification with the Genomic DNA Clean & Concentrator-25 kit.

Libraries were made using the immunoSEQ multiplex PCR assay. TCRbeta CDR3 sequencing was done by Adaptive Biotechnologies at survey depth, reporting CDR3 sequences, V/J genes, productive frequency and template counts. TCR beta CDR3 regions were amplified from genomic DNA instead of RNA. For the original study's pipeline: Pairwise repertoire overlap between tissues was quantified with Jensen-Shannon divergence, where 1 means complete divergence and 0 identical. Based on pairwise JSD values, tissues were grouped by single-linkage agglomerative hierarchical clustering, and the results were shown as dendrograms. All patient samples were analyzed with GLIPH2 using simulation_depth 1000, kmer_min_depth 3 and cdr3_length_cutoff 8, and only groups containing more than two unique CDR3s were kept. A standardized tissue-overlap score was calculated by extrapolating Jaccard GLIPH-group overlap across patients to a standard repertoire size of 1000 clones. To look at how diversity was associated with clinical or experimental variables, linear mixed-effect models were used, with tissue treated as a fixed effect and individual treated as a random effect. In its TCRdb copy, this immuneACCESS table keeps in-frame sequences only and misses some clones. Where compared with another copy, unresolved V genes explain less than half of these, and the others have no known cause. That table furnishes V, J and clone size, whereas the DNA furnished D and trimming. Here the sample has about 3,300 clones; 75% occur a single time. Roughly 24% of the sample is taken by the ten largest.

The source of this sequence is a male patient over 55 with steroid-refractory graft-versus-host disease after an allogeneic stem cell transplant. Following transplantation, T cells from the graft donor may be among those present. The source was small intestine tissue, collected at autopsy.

At the DNA level, the sequence is TGCGCCAGCAGCCCTGAGCCCACCTACGAGCAGTACTTC. Translated, it reads CASSPEPTYEQYF. The chain was built from TRBV5-1 and TRBJ2-7; no D gene call is confident. Between the V and J ends, shortened by 4 bases and 2 bases respectively, the junction contains 10 bases. From its cysteine to its phenylalanine, the CDR3 spans 13 amino acids. Here the CDR3 DNA is all that survives: 39 bases in frame from base 1. CDR1 and CDR2 are drawn from the germline V gene: SGHRS, YFSETQ.